This T cell receptor (beta chain) was retrieved from a study of radiation and T cells in renal cell carcinoma. At the level of the study: Nephrectomy followed 15 Gy stereotactic body radiation by 4 weeks.

Findings and limits, study-wide: Baseline intratumoral clonotype presence is unknown without pretreatment biopsies.

The V gene's germline CDR1 is LNHNV and CDR2 YYDKDF (reference sequence). The V end lost 4 bases, the J end lost 0 bases, and 13 bases lay between the germline ends. This CDR3 has 16 residues. The time point: baseline pretreatment blood. Treatment defined: 15 Gy SBRT to primary tumor, nephrectomy 4 weeks later. Radiation-treated patients gave blood at baseline, week 2 and week 4. This clone has a single count. No antigen is known for it. This table comes from immunoSEQ multiplex PCR, and its TCRdb copy is limited to in-frame clones, with some not included. The sample shows 150,000 or so clones, about 88% of them seen only once.

This rearrangement joins TRBV15 to TRBJ2-4, with a tentative D call TRBD1 (6 bases). The specimen was blood, collected from a patient whose treatment included radiotherapy and nephrectomy. The receptor comes from a woman aged 65 to 85 with renal cell carcinoma. CDR3 nucleotide sequence: TGTGCCACCAGCAAAGGGGGACGACTAGCCAAAAACATTCAGTACTTC. Its translation: CATSKGGRLAKNIQYF.